This TCR beta chain was sequenced for a study of spatial heterogeneity in lung cancer. This clonotype was observed many times. Its antigen is still unknown. TCRdb independently ran MiXCR on the 5' RACE reads; one entry per CDR3 protein. The sample consists of 9,500 to 13,000 distinct CDR3 sequences, 9% to 13% of them appearing once. Trimming took 4 bases from V and 5 from J, leaving 23 bases between them. Germline V lookup: CDR1 SGHTA, CDR2 FQGTGA. The CDR3 is 17 amino acids. Time point here: sample taken at primary tumor resection. There were 75 or so donors, all of them untreated patients with early-stage non-small cell lung cancer. Material for sequencing was whole RNA from tumor, nontumor lung or frozen PBMC, left unsorted. General observations from the study: Tumor T-cell coverage was an estimated 7% or so for alpha and approximately 12% for beta chains. The study found that expanded intratumoral alpha and beta TCR counts tracked tumor mutation counts.

The sequence derives from a female donor with early-stage non-small cell lung cancer. Sample: lung tumor tissue, taken at surgery. V usage is TRBV7-3 and J usage is TRBJ2-5; D is perhaps TRBD2 (6 bases). The CDR3 region is CASSSSPQPGLRETQYF. Here the CDR3 DNA reads TGTGCCAGCAGCTCCTCCCCACAACCGGGACTGCGGGAGACCCAGTACTTC.